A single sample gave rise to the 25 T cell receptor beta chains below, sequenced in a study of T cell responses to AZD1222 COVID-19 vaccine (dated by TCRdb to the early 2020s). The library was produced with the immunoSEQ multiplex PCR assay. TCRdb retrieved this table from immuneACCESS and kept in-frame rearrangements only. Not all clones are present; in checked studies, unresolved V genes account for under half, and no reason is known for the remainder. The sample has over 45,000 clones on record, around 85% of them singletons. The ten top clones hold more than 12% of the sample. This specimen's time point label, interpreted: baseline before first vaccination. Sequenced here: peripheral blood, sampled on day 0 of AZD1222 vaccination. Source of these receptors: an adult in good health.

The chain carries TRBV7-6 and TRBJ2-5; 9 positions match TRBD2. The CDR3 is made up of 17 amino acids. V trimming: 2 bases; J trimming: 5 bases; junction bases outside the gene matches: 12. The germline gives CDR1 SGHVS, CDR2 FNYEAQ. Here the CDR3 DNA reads TGTGCCAGCAGCTTACCCCACTTGCGGGGGGGCGGGGAGACCCAGTACTTC. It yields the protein CASSLPHLRGGGETQYF. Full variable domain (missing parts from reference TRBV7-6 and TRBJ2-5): GAGVSQSPRYKVTKRGQDVALRCDPISGHVSLYWYRQALGQGPEFLTYFNYEAQQDKSGLPNDRFSAERPEGSISTLTIQRTEQRDSAMYRCASSLPHLRGGGETQYFGPGTRLLVL.

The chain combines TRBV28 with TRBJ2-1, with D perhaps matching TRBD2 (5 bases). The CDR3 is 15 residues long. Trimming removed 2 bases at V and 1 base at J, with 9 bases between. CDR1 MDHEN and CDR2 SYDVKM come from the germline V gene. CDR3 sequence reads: CASSLREGSYNEQFF. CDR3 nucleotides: TGTGCCAGCAGTTTACGCGAGGGTTCCTACAATGAGCAGTTCTTC.

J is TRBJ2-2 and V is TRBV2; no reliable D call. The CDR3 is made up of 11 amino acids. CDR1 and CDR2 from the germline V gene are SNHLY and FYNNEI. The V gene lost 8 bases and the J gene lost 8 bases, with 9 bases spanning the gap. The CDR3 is CASSGTGELFF. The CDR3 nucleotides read TGTGCCAGCTCCGGTACGGGGGAGCTGTTTTTT.

The DNA of the CDR3 is TGTGCCAGCAGCCAAGTTCGGGGGGAGAACAATGAGCAGTTCTTC. This encodes CASSQVRGENNEQFF. The chain recombines TRBV4-2 with TRBJ2-1, with TRBD2 matching 7 bases. The trim removed 1 base at V and 5 bases at J, leaving 5 bases unmatched. The CDR3 has 15 residues. Germline CDR1 is LGHNA and CDR2 is YNFKEQ.

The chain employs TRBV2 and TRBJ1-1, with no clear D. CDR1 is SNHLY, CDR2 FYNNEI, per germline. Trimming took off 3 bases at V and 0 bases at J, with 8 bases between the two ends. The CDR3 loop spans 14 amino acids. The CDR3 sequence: CASSDRDLNTEAFF. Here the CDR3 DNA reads TGTGCCAGCAGTGATCGGGATTTGAACACTGAAGCTTTCTTT.

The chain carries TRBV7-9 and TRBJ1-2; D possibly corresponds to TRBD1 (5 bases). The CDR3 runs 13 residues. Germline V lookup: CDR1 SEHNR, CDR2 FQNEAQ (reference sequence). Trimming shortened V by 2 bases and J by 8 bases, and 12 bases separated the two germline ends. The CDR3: CASSLIGTGGYTF. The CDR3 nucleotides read TGTGCCAGCAGCTTAATAGGGACTGGCGGCTACACCTTC.

The CDR3: CASSPRDKTTGNTIYF. CDR3 in DNA: TGTGCCAGCAGCCCGCGGGACAAAACGACGGGAAACACCATATATTTT. The gene calls are TRBV7-2 and TRBJ1-3, with a possible D match to TRBD1 (6 bases). The CDR3 loop spans 16 amino acids. Germline V gene data show CDR1 as SGHTA and CDR2 as FQGNSA. V was pared by 5 bases and J by 4 bases, with 18 bases between.

The CDR3 sequence: CASSYSGTGDYYGYTF. The CDR3 DNA reads TGTGCCAGCAGTTACAGCGGGACAGGGGACTACTATGGCTACACCTTC. This rearrangement joins TRBV6-2 or TRBV6-3 to TRBJ1-2, with 10 nucleotides matching TRBD1. The trim removed 2 bases at V and 3 bases at J, leaving 6 bases unmatched. The CDR3 covers 16 residues. Germline CDR1 is MNHEY and CDR2 is SVGEGT.

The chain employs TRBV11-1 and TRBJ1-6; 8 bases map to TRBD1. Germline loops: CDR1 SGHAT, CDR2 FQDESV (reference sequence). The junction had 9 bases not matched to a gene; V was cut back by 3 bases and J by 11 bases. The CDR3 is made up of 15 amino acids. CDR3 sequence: CASSLQDRARTPLHF. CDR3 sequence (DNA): TGTGCCAGCAGCTTGCAGGACAGGGCAAGGACACCCCTCCACTTT.

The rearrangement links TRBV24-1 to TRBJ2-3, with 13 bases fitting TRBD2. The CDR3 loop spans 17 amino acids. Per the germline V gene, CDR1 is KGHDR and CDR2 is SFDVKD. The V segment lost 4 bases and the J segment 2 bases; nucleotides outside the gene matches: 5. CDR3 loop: CATSDRGTSGVTDTQYF. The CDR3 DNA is TGTGCCACCAGTGACCGGGGGACTAGCGGGGTCACAGATACGCAGTATTTT.

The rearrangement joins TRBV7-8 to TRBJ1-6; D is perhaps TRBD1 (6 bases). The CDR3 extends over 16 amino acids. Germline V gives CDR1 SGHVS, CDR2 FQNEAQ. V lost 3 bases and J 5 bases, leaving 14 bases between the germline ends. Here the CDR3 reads CASSFGGGGNNSPLHF. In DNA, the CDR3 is TGTGCCAGCAGCTTTGGGGGCGGGGGAAATAATTCACCCCTCCACTTT.

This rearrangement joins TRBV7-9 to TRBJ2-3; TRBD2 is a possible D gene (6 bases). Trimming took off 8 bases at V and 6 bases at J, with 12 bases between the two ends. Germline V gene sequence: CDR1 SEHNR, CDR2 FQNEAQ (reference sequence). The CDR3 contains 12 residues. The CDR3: CASSGDSDTQYF. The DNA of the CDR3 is TGTGCCAGCTCGGGGGATTCGGATACGCAGTATTTT.

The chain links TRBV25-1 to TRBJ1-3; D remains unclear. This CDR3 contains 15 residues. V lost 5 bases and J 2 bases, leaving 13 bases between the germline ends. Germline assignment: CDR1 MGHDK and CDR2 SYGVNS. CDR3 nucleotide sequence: TGTGCCAGCAGTCCCCCCGGGTTGGCTGGAAACACCATATATTTT. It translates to CASSPPGLAGNTIYF. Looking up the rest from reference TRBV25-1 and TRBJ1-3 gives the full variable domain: EADIYQTPRYLVIGTGKKITLECSQTMGHDKMYWYQQDPGMELHLIHYSYGVNSTEKGDLSSESTVSRIRTEHFPLTLESARPSHTSQYLCASSPPGLAGNTIYFGEGSWLTVV.

DNA for the CDR3: TGTGCCAGCAGGGCCGAAACTGAAGCTTTCTTT. Protein: CASRAETEAFF. V is TRBV12-3 or TRBV12-4 and J is TRBJ1-1; D not resolved. The CDR3 totals 11 residues. V lost 6 bases and J lost 5, with 7 bases in between.

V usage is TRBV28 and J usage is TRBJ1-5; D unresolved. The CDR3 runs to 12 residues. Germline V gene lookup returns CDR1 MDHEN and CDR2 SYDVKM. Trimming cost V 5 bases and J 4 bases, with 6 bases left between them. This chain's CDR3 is CASSLRNQPQHF. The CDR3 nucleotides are TGTGCCAGCAGTCTTAGGAATCAGCCCCAGCATTTT.

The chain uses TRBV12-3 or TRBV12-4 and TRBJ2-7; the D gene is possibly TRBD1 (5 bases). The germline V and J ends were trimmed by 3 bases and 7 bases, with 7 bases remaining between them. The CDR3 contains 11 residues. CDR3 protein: CASSLNREQYF. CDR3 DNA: TGTGCCAGCAGTTTGAACAGGGAGCAGTACTTC.

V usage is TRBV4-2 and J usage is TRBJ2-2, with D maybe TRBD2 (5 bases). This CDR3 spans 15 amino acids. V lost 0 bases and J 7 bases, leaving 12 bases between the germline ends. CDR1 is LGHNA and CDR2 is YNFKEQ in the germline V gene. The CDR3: CASSQDGLAGGELFF. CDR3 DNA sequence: TGTGCCAGCAGCCAAGATGGGCTAGCTGGCGGGGAGCTGTTTTTT.

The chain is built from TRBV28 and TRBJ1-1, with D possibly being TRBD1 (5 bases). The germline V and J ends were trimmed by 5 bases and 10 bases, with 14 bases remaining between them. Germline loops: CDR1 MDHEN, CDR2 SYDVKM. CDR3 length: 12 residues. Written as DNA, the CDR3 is TGTGCCAGCAGTAGCCCGGGACTTGGAGCTTTCTTT. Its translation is CASSSPGLGAFF. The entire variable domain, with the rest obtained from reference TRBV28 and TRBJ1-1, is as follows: DVKVTQSSRYLVKRTGEKVFLECVQDMDHENMFWYRQDPGLGLRLIYFSYDVKMKEKGDIPEGYSVSREKKERFSLILESASTNQTSMYLCASSSPGLGAFFGQGTRLTVV.

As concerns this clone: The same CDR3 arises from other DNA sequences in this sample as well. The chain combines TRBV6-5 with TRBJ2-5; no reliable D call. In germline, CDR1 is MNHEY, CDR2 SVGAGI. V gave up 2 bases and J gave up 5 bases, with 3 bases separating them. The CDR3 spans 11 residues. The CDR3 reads CASSYGETQYF. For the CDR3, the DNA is TGTGCCAGCAGTTACGGTGAGACCCAGTACTTC.

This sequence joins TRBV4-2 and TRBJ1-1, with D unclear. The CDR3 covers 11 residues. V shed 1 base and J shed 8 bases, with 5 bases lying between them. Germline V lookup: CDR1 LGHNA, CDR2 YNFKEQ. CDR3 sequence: CASSQAGEAFF. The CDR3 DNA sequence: TGTGCCAGCAGCCAAGCCGGGGAAGCTTTCTTT.

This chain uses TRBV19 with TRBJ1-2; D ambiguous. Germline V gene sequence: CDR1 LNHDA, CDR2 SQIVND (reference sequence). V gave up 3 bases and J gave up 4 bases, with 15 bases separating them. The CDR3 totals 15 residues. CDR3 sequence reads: CASSMLLRVGYGYTF. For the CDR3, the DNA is TGTGCCAGTAGTATGCTATTAAGGGTGGGCTATGGCTACACCTTC.

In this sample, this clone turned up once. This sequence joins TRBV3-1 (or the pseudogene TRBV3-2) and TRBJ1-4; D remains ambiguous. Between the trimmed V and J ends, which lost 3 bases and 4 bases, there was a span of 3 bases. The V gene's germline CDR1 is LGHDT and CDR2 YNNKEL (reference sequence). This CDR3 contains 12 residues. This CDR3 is CASSQNNEKLFF. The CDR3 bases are TGTGCCAGCAGCCAGAATAATGAAAAACTGTTTTTT.

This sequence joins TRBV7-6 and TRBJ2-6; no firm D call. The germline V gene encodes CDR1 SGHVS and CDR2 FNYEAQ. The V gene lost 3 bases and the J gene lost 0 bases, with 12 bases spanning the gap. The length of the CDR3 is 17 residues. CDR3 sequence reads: CASSLTQISSGANVLTF. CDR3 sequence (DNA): TGTGCCAGCAGCTTGACCCAGATCAGCTCTGGGGCCAACGTCCTGACTTTC.

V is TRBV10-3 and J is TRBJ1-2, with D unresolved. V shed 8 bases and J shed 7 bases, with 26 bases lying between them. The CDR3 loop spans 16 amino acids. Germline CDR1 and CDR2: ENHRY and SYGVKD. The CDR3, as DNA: TGTGCCATCTCGGGTGGGGAGGAGGGAAGAATTGGTGGCTACACCTTC. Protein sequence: CAISGGEEGRIGGYTF.

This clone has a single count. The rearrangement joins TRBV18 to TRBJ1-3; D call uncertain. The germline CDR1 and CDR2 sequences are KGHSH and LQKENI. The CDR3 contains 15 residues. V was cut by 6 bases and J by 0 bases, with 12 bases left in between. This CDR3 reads CASSPDRGSGNTIYF. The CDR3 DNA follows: TGTGCCAGCTCTCCGGACCGGGGCTCTGGAAACACCATATATTTT.